These 22 T cell receptor beta chains originate from one sample sequenced in a study of vaccination effects on CD4 cells after COVID-19. No antigen is known for these receptors. Only in-frame clones appear in the TCRdb table, and some are missing; sequencing was by immunoSEQ multiplex PCR. This sample has about 70,000 clones, with 73% found just once. ViraFEST assay sequencing came after antigen-specific CD4+ T cells were expanded with viral peptide pools. After roughly ten days in culture, the CD4+ T cells were isolated. PCR confirmed that the person was infected with SARS-CoV-2 between March and December 2020. The specimen was CD4+ T cells from PBMCs cultured with HIV peptides, collected before COVID-19 vaccination. Subset given: HIV-1 Nef peptide pool negative control/reference culture. Receptor source: a human donor who had a prior SARS-CoV-2 infection.

V and J are TRBV18 and TRBJ2-1; TRBD1 aligns across 7 bases. V lost 0 bases and J lost 7; bases outside the gene matches: 6. Germline values: CDR1 KGHSH, CDR2 LQKENI. The length of the CDR3 is 15 residues. This CDR3 reads CASSPPRQGRNEQFF. CDR3 sequence (DNA): TGTGCCAGCTCACCACCGAGACAGGGTCGGAATGAGCAGTTCTTC.

This chain uses TRBV11-2 with TRBJ2-1; D might be TRBD2 (6 bases). The germline V and J ends were trimmed by 0 bases and 4 bases, with 10 bases remaining between them. Germline V gene sequence: CDR1 SGHAT, CDR2 FQNNGV. The CDR3 is 15 amino acids. CDR3 protein: CASSLERERYNEQFF. The DNA of the CDR3 is TGTGCCAGCAGCTTAGAACGGGAGAGATACAATGAGCAGTTCTTC.

This clone was seen a few times. This CDR3 reads CLTGDDNYGYTF. The CDR3 DNA sequence: TGCCTTACGGGGGACGATAACTATGGCTACACCTTC. The chain is built from TRBV29-1 and TRBJ1-2, with D maybe TRBD1 (5 bases). The CDR3 is made up of 12 amino acids. Germline V gene lookup returns CDR1 SQVTM and CDR2 ANQGSEA.

The chain links TRBV6-5 to TRBJ2-3; D is possibly TRBD1 or TRBD2 (5 bases each). The CDR3 runs 15 residues. CDR1 and CDR2 from the germline V gene are MNHEY and SVGAGI. Deletions cut 8 bases from V and 6 bases from J, with 21 bases between. This CDR3 is CASRDQTFPPDTQYF. Written as DNA, the CDR3 is TGTGCCAGCCGGGACCAAACATTTCCCCCCGATACGCAGTATTTT.

This clone turned up a few times. J is TRBJ2-3 and V is TRBV27, with 8 nucleotides matching TRBD2. Per the germline V gene, CDR1 is MNHEY and CDR2 is SMNVEV (reference sequence). V shed 4 bases and J 6 bases; nucleotides not matched to a gene: 6. The CDR3 contains 14 residues. The CDR3 region has the DNA TGTGCCAGCAGTTGGGGACGGGAGGGTGATACGCAGTATTTT. Protein: CASSWGREGDTQYF.

V is TRBV4-2 and J is TRBJ2-7, with 7 bases lining up with TRBD1. V shed 2 bases, J shed 2 bases, and the junction held 18 bases outside the gene matches. There are 19 residues in the CDR3. Germline loops: CDR1 LGHNA, CDR2 YNFKEQ. CDR3 in DNA: TGTGCCAGCAGCCAAAAGGCACAGTCTTGGACAGGAAATACCTACGAGCAGTACTTC. It yields the protein CASSQKAQSWTGNTYEQYF.

The chain has TRBV4-3 and TRBJ2-7; D is possibly TRBD1 or TRBD2 (5 bases each). The CDR3 runs to 16 residues. The germline gives CDR1 LGHNA, CDR2 YSLEER. The germline V and J ends were trimmed by 3 bases and 0 bases, with 15 bases remaining between them. The CDR3 bases are TGCGCCAGCAGCCAGGACCGGGACCTTTACTCCTACGAGCAGTACTTC. It encodes CASSQDRDLYSYEQYF.

This chain links TRBV21-1 with TRBJ1-5; the table's D call, TRBD1, was not checked against the DNA. TRBV21-1 is given as a pseudogene. This CDR3 contains 17 residues. Here the CDR3 DNA reads TGTGCCAGCAGCAACCCTGTGGCAGGAACTTCGAGCCAGCCCCAGCATTTT. This sequence encodes CASSNPVAGTSSQPQHF.

In its sample, this clone was seen a few times. The rearrangement links TRBV19 to TRBJ2-2; weak D call: TRBD2 (7 bases). The V and J ends lost 3 bases and 4 bases respectively, with 9 bases between them. The CDR3 covers 14 residues. Germline V CDR1 and CDR2: LNHDA, SQIVND (reference sequence). This chain's CDR3 is CASSIRGGTGELFF. Written as DNA, the CDR3 is TGTGCCAGTAGTATTAGGGGGGGCACCGGGGAGCTGTTTTTT. The complete variable domain, with remaining parts taken from reference TRBV19 and TRBJ2-2, reads DGGITQSPKYLFRKEGQNVTLSCEQNLNHDAMYWYRQDPGQGLRLIYYSQIVNDFQKGDIAEGYSVSREKKESFPLTVTSAQKNPTAFYLCASSIRGGTGELFFGEGSRLTVL.

The gene calls are TRBV20-1 and TRBJ2-7; TRBD2 matches at 8 bases. Germline values: CDR1 DFQATT, CDR2 SNEGSKA (reference sequence). The CDR3 has 13 residues. V was clipped by 3 bases and J by 7 bases; unmatched bases: 8. CDR3 sequence: CSASDSGTEEQYF. CDR3 nucleotide sequence: TGCAGTGCTAGTGATAGCGGGACCGAGGAGCAGTACTTC.

In nucleotides, the CDR3 is TGTGCCACCAGTGATCGGACAGGGCTAGAGACCCAGTACTTC. Encoded protein: CATSDRTGLETQYF. This chain uses TRBV24-1 with TRBJ2-5; 8 bases fit TRBD1. There are 14 residues in the CDR3. The J segment lost 4 bases and the V segment lost 3 bases, leaving 3 bases of the junction unmatched. The germline V gene has CDR1 KGHDR and CDR2 SFDVKD.

DNA for the CDR3: TGTGCCAGCAGCTCCTGGGGTGCAGAAAATCACAATGAGCAGTTCTTC. As protein: CASSSWGAENHNEQFF. The genes are TRBV5-4 and TRBJ2-1; D is unresolved. Between the trimmed V and J ends, which lost 3 bases and 5 bases, there was a span of 18 bases. From germline, CDR1 is SGHNT and CDR2 YYREEE (reference sequence). This CDR3 has 16 residues.

The genes are TRBV6-6 and TRBJ2-3; D call uncertain. The CDR3 runs to 13 residues. Per the germline V gene, CDR1 is MNHNY and CDR2 is SVGAGI (reference sequence). Between the trimmed V and J ends, which lost 5 bases and 0 bases, there was a span of 6 bases. CDR3 sequence: CASSHPSTDTQYF. CDR3 coding DNA: TGTGCCAGCAGTCACCCTAGCACAGATACGCAGTATTTT.

The gene calls are TRBV3-1 (or the pseudogene TRBV3-2) and TRBJ2-1, with D unresolved. Per germline, CDR1 LGHDT and CDR2 YNNKEL (reference sequence). This CDR3 has 11 amino acids. V lost 1 base to trimming and J lost 6 bases, with 1 base between them. The CDR3 DNA is TGTGCCAGCAGCCAAGCCAATGAGCAGTTCTTC. This sequence encodes CASSQANEQFF.

This chain links TRBV6-6 with TRBJ1-6; 9 bases are shared with TRBD1. CDR1 and CDR2 from the germline V gene are MNHNY and SVGAGI (reference sequence). The V gene end was trimmed by 8 bases and the J gene end by 10 bases; junction bases not matched to a gene: 9. The CDR3 has 14 amino acids. CDR3: CASHQGGTGSPLHF. As DNA, the CDR3 is TGTGCCAGCCATCAGGGGGGGACAGGGTCACCCCTCCACTTT.

The chain's CDR3 is CASRPLLGLAGGVRTGELFF. CDR3 in DNA: TGTGCCAGCAGGCCATTACTCGGCCTAGCGGGAGGGGTACGGACCGGGGAGCTGTTTTTT. The chain carries TRBV28 and TRBJ2-2; 12 bases are shared with TRBD2. Germline V gene sequence: CDR1 MDHEN, CDR2 SYDVKM. The CDR3 has 20 residues. Losses at the gene ends were 6 bases for V and 5 bases for J; bases not matched to a gene: 19.

The chain has TRBV5-1 and TRBJ1-1, with 7 bases matching TRBD1. The CDR3 contains 15 residues. The V and J ends lost 0 bases and 4 bases, in that order; junction bases with no gene match: 6. CDR1 is SGHRS and CDR2 is YFSETQ in the germline V gene. The DNA for the CDR3 is TGCGCCAGCAGCTTGGCGGAGGGGGCAGGCACTGAAGCTTTCTTT. It codes for CASSLAEGAGTEAFF.

The chain links TRBV7-9 to TRBJ1-1; 7 bases are a match to TRBD1. Germline lookup yields CDR1 SEHNR and CDR2 FQNEAQ (reference sequence). V shed 5 bases and J 4 bases; nucleotides not matched to a gene: 10. The CDR3 length is 15 residues. The CDR3 bases are TGTGCCAGCAGCCCCGAAAGGGGGCGAGGCACTGAAGCTTTCTTT. Translating gives CASSPERGRGTEAFF.

The genes are TRBV7-9 and TRBJ1-1, with D unclear. Germline values: CDR1 SEHNR, CDR2 FQNEAQ (reference sequence). This CDR3 contains 16 residues. V was clipped by 7 bases and J by 1 base, with 19 bases between them. The CDR3 region has the DNA TGTGCCAGCACCAGCAGTAGTGGCCCCGCGAACACTGAAGCTTTCTTT. Translation gives CASTSSSGPANTEAFF.

The V call is TRBV11-2, the J call TRBJ2-1; D may be TRBD1 or TRBD2 (6 bases each). The length of the CDR3 is 15 residues. Germline V gene lookup returns CDR1 SGHAT and CDR2 FQNNGV. Trimming removed 6 bases at V and 3 bases at J, with 15 bases between. As DNA, the CDR3 is TGTGCCAGCAGGAACTGGGGGGCGTACTACAATGAGCAGTTCTTC. Its translation is CASRNWGAYYNEQFF. The full variable domain, in which reference TRBV11-2 and TRBJ2-1 provide the parts outside the CDR3, is EAGVAQSPRYKIIEKRQSVAFWCNPISGHATLYWYQQILGQGPKLLIQFQNNGVVDDSQLPKDRFSAERLKGVDSTLKIQPAKLEDSAVYLCASRNWGAYYNEQFFGPGTRLTVL.

J is TRBJ2-4 and V is TRBV5-5, with a tentative D call TRBD2 (5 bases). The germline gives CDR1 SGHKS, CDR2 YYEKEE (reference sequence). V was cut by 0 bases and J by 0 bases, with 16 bases left in between. The CDR3 consists of 18 residues. CDR3 coding DNA: TGTGCCAGCAGCTTGGCGGGGATTCTGAGTCTAGCCAAAAACATTCAGTACTTC. It codes for CASSLAGILSLAKNIQYF.

V usage is TRBV5-1 and J usage is TRBJ2-3; 10 bases are a match to TRBD1. The CDR3 is 16 amino acids. From germline, CDR1 is SGHRS and CDR2 YFSETQ. V shed 4 bases, J shed 4 bases, and the junction held 9 bases outside the gene matches. Written as DNA, the CDR3 is TGCGCCAGCAGCCGGACCCGGGACAGGGGCTCAGATACGCAGTATTTT. This codes for CASSRTRDRGSDTQYF.